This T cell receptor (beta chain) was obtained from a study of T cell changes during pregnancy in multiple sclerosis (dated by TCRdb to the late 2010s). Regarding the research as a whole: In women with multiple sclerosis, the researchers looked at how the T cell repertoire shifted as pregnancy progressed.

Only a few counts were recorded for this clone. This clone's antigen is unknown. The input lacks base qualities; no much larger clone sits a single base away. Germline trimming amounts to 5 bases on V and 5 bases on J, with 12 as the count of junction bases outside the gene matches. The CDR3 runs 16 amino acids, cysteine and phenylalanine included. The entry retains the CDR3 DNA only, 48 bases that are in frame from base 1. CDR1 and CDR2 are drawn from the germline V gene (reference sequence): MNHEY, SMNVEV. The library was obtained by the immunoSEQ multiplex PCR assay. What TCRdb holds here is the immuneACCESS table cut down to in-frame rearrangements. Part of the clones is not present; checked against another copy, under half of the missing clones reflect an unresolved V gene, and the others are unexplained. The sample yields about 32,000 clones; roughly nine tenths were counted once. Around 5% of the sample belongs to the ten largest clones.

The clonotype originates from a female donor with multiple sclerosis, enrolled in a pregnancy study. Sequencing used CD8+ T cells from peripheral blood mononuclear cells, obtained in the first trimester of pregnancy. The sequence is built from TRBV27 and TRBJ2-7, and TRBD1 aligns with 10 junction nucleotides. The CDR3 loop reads CASSLIPGQGIDEQYF. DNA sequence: TGTGCCAGCAGTCTTATACCGGGACAGGGGATAGACGAGCAGTACTTC.